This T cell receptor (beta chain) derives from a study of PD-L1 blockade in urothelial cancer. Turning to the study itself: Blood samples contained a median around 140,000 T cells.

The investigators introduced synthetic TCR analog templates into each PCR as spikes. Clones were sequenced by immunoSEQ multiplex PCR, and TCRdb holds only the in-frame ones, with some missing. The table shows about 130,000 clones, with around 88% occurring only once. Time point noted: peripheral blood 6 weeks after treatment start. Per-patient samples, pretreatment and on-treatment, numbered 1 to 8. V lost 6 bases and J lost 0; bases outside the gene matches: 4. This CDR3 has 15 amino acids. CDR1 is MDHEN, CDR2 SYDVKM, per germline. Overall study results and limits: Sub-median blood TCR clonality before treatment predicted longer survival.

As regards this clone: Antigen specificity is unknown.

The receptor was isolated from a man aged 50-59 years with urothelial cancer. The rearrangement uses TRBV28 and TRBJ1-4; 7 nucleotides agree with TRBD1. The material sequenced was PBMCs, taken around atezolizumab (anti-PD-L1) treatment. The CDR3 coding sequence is TGTGCCAGCAGGACAGGGACTTCAACTAATGAAAAACTGTTTTTT. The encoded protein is CASRTGTSTNEKLFF. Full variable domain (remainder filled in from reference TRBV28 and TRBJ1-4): DVKVTQSSRYLVKRTGEKVFLECVQDMDHENMFWYRQDPGLGLRLIYFSYDVKMKEKGDIPEGYSVSREKKERFSLILESASTNQTSMYLCASRTGTSTNEKLFFGSGTQLSVL.